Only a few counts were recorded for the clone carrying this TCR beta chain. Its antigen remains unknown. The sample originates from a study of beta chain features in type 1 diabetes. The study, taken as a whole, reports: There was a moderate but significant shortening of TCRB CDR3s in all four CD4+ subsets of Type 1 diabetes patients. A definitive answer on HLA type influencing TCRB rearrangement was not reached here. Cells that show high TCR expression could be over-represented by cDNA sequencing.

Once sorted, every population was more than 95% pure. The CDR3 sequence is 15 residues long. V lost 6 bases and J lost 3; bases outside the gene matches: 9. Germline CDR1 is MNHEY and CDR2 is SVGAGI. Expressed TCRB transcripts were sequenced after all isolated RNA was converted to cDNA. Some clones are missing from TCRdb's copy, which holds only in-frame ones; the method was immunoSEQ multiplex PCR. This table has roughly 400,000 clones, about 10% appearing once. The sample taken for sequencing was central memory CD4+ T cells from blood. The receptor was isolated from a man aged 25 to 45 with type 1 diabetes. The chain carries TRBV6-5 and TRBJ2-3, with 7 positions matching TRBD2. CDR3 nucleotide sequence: TGTGCCAGCAGCCAGGACGGGGGGTGGACAGATACGCAGTATTTT. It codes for CASSQDGGWTDTQYF.